One T cell receptor beta chain is described in this entry. The target antigen is unknown. Germline V gene data show CDR1 as SGDLS and CDR2 as YYNGEE. The CDR3 consists of 14 residues. V lost 4 bases to trimming and J lost 7 bases; unmatched junction nucleotides: 3. These data come from a study of TIL therapy for anti-PD-1-resistant metastatic lung cancer. Background on the study: Patients had a median age of around 54 years (range 38-75).

This was the immunoSEQ v3 assay. The table came from immunoSEQ multiplex PCR; TCRdb's copy has only in-frame clones and leaves some out. The table lists about 55,000 clones, approximately 78% of them singletons, with less than 3.5% in the top ten. Broader study findings: After infusion, TIL clonotypes partly replaced peripheral T cells and declined over months.

Time point here: pre-treatment sample, taken before nivolumab and TIL therapy. The chain couples TRBV9 to TRBJ1-6; 9 bases match TRBD1. The source of this sequence is a person aged 30 to 80 with non-small cell lung cancer. Sequencing was performed on blood, taken at baseline. The CDR3 sequence: CASSTTGGNSPLHF. The CDR3 DNA is TGTGCCAGCAGCACGACAGGGGGGAATTCACCCCTCCACTTT.